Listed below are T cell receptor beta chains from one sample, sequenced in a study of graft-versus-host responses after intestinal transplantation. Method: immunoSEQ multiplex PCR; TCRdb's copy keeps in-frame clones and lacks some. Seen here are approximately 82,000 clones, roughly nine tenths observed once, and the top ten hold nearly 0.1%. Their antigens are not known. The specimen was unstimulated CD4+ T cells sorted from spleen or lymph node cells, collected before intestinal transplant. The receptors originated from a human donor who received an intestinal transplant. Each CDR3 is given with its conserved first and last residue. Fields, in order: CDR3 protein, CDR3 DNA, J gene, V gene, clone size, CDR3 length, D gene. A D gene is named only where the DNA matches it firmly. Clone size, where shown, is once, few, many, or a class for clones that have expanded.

cdr3_aa: CASSLGTGGGTQYF; cdr3_nt: TGTGCCAGCAGCTTAGGGACAGGGGGTGGGACCCAGTACTTC; j_call: TRBJ2-5; v_call: TRBV7-6; clone_size: -; cdr3_length: 14; d_call: TRBD1
cdr3_aa: CASTYRGLGAFF; cdr3_nt: TGTGCCAGTACCTACAGGGGGCTTGGAGCTTTCTTT; j_call: TRBJ1-1; v_call: TRBV19; clone_size: -; cdr3_length: 12; d_call: TRBD1
cdr3_aa: CASSKDRTYEQYF; cdr3_nt: TGTGCCAGCAGTAAGGACAGAACCTACGAGCAGTACTTC; j_call: TRBJ2-7; v_call: TRBV2; clone_size: few; cdr3_length: 13; d_call: -
cdr3_aa: CASRLVDQGGYGYTF; cdr3_nt: TGTGCAAGTCGCTTAGTTGACCAGGGGGGCTATGGCTACACCTTC; j_call: TRBJ1-2; v_call: TRBV12-2; clone_size: -; cdr3_length: 15; d_call: -
cdr3_aa: CASSQGQGMLGSSGNTIYF; cdr3_nt: TGCGCCAGCAGCCAAGGCCAGGGGATGCTAGGGAGCTCTGGAAACACCATATATTTT; j_call: TRBJ1-3; v_call: TRBV4-1; clone_size: -; cdr3_length: 19; d_call: -
cdr3_aa: CASNRIGQNYGYTF; cdr3_nt: TGTGCCAGCAATAGAATAGGACAGAACTATGGCTACACCTTC; j_call: TRBJ1-2; v_call: TRBV6-1; clone_size: -; cdr3_length: 14; d_call: -
cdr3_aa: CASSFQGNSGNTIYF; cdr3_nt: TGTGCCAGCAGTTTTCAGGGGAACTCTGGAAACACCATATATTTT; j_call: TRBJ1-3; v_call: TRBV27; clone_size: -; cdr3_length: 15; d_call: -
cdr3_aa: CAWSYRNTEAFF; cdr3_nt: TGTGCCTGGAGTTACAGGAACACTGAAGCTTTCTTT; j_call: TRBJ1-1; v_call: TRBV30; clone_size: -; cdr3_length: 12; d_call: -
cdr3_aa: CASSVDRAQETQYF; cdr3_nt: TGTGCCAGCAGCGTGGACAGGGCCCAAGAGACCCAGTACTTC; j_call: TRBJ2-5; v_call: TRBV2; clone_size: -; cdr3_length: 14; d_call: TRBD1
cdr3_aa: CASSFPGSDEQYF; cdr3_nt: TGTGCCAGCAGCTTCCCCGGCAGCGACGAGCAGTACTTC; j_call: TRBJ2-7; v_call: TRBV11-3; clone_size: -; cdr3_length: 13; d_call: -
cdr3_aa: CSVRRGPPYEQYF; cdr3_nt: TGCAGCGTCCGCAGGGGTCCCCCGTACGAGCAGTACTTC; j_call: TRBJ2-7; v_call: TRBV29-1; clone_size: once; cdr3_length: 13; d_call: -
cdr3_aa: CASSPERTVLNYGYTF; cdr3_nt: TGTGCCAGCTCACCGGAGAGGACAGTGCTTAACTATGGCTACACCTTC; j_call: TRBJ1-2; v_call: TRBV18; clone_size: -; cdr3_length: 16; d_call: -
cdr3_aa: CASSPLLAADTQYF; cdr3_nt: TGTGCCAGCTCACCTTTACTAGCTGCAGATACGCAGTATTTT; j_call: TRBJ2-3; v_call: TRBV18; clone_size: -; cdr3_length: 14; d_call: -
cdr3_aa: CASIPPGGLGLDGYTF; cdr3_nt: TGTGCCAGCATACCCCCGGGCGGGTTGGGGTTGGATGGCTACACCTTC; j_call: TRBJ1-2; v_call: TRBV2; clone_size: -; cdr3_length: 16; d_call: -
cdr3_aa: CATSRDRGNNYGYTF; cdr3_nt: TGTGCCACCAGCAGAGATAGGGGGAACAACTATGGCTACACCTTC; j_call: TRBJ1-2; v_call: TRBV15; clone_size: -; cdr3_length: 15; d_call: -
cdr3_aa: CASSFPTGQRGLTDTQYF; cdr3_nt: TGTGCCAGCAGCTTCCCGACCGGGCAGAGGGGGCTCACAGATACGCAGTATTTT; j_call: TRBJ2-3; v_call: TRBV5-6; clone_size: -; cdr3_length: 18; d_call: TRBD1
cdr3_aa: CAISEDRDYGYTF; cdr3_nt: TGTGCCATCAGCGAGGACAGGGACTATGGCTACACCTTC; j_call: TRBJ1-2; v_call: TRBV10-3; clone_size: -; cdr3_length: 13; d_call: TRBD1
cdr3_aa: CASSATTGNYGYTF; cdr3_nt: TGCGCCAGCAGCGCGACCACAGGGAACTATGGCTACACCTTC; j_call: TRBJ1-2; v_call: TRBV5-1; clone_size: -; cdr3_length: 14; d_call: -
cdr3_aa: CASSLDRGETEAFF; cdr3_nt: TGTGCCAGCAGCTTAGACAGGGGAGAAACTGAAGCTTTCTTT; j_call: TRBJ1-1; v_call: TRBV7-2; clone_size: -; cdr3_length: 14; d_call: TRBD1
cdr3_aa: CASSQEWGPGDEKLFF; cdr3_nt: TGTGCCAGCAGCCAAGAATGGGGCCCGGGGGATGAAAAACTGTTTTTT; j_call: TRBJ1-4; v_call: TRBV14; clone_size: -; cdr3_length: 16; d_call: -
cdr3_aa: CASSESTGSYGYTF; cdr3_nt: TGTGCCAGCAGTGAATCAACAGGATCTTATGGCTACACCTTC; j_call: TRBJ1-2; v_call: TRBV6-1; clone_size: -; cdr3_length: 14; d_call: -
cdr3_aa: CAISVSGTGNTIYF; cdr3_nt: TGTGCCATCAGTGTCTCAGGTACTGGAAACACCATATATTTT; j_call: TRBJ1-3; v_call: TRBV10-3; clone_size: -; cdr3_length: 14; d_call: -
cdr3_aa: CASSFGRTAEGYTF; cdr3_nt: TGTGCCAGCAGCTTTGGGAGGACCGCGGAGGGCTACACCTTC; j_call: TRBJ1-2; v_call: TRBV7-8; clone_size: -; cdr3_length: 14; d_call: -
cdr3_aa: CASLTAGLLTYEQYF; cdr3_nt: TGCGCCAGCTTAACGGCAGGCCTCTTGACCTACGAGCAGTACTTC; j_call: TRBJ2-7; v_call: TRBV10-1; clone_size: -; cdr3_length: 15; d_call: -
cdr3_aa: CASSARSVIAGGTDTQYF; cdr3_nt: TGTGCCAGCTCCGCGAGATCGGTCATAGCGGGGGGCACAGATACGCAGTATTTT; j_call: TRBJ2-3; v_call: TRBV13; clone_size: -; cdr3_length: 18; d_call: TRBD2
cdr3_aa: CASSSDRVRNEQFF; cdr3_nt: TGTGCCAGCAGCTCCGACAGGGTTAGGAATGAGCAGTTCTTC; j_call: TRBJ2-1; v_call: TRBV7-2; clone_size: -; cdr3_length: 14; d_call: TRBD1
cdr3_aa: CASSPLRGADEQFF; cdr3_nt: TGTGCCAGCTCACCTCTCCGGGGGGCGGATGAGCAGTTCTTC; j_call: TRBJ2-1; v_call: TRBV18; clone_size: -; cdr3_length: 14; d_call: -
cdr3_aa: CASSEQGQGRTEAFF; cdr3_nt: TGTGCCAGCAGTGAGCAGGGGCAAGGTAGGACTGAAGCTTTCTTT; j_call: TRBJ1-1; v_call: TRBV2; clone_size: -; cdr3_length: 15; d_call: -
cdr3_aa: CASSDAGGITEAFF; cdr3_nt: TGTGCCAGCAGTGATGCAGGGGGCATCACTGAAGCTTTCTTT; j_call: TRBJ1-1; v_call: TRBV2; clone_size: once; cdr3_length: 14; d_call: TRBD1
cdr3_aa: CASSIDGRADTQYF; cdr3_nt: TGTGCCAGTAGTATTGACGGGCGGGCAGATACGCAGTATTTT; j_call: TRBJ2-3; v_call: TRBV19; clone_size: -; cdr3_length: 14; d_call: -
cdr3_aa: CARSSGQYEQYF; cdr3_nt: TGTGCCAGATCCTCAGGACAGTACGAGCAGTACTTC; j_call: TRBJ2-7; v_call: TRBV30; clone_size: once; cdr3_length: 12; d_call: -
cdr3_aa: CASSTGGGELFF; cdr3_nt: TGTGCCAGTAGTACAGGGGGCGGGGAGCTGTTTTTT; j_call: TRBJ2-2; v_call: TRBV19; clone_size: -; cdr3_length: 12; d_call: TRBD1
cdr3_aa: CASSISGGATGELFF; cdr3_nt: TGTGCCAGTAGTATAAGCGGGGGGGCAACCGGGGAGCTGTTTTTT; j_call: TRBJ2-2; v_call: TRBV19; clone_size: -; cdr3_length: 15; d_call: TRBD2